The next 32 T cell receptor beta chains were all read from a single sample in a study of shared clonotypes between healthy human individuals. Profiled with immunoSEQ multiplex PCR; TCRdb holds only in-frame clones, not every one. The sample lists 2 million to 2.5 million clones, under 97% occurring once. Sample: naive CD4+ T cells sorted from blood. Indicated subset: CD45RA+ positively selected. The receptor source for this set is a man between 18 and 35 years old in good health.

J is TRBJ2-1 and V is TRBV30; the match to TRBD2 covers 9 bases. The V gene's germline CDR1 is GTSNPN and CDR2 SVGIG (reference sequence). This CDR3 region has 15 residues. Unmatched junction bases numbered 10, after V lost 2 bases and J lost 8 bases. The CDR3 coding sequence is TGTGCCTGGAGTTTCAGGCCTAGCGGGGTAGATGAGCAGTTCTTC. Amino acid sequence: CAWSFRPSGVDEQFF.

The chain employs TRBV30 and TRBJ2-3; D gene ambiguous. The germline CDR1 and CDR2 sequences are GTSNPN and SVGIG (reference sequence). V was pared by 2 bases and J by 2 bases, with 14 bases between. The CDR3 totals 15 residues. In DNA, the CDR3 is TGTGCCTGGAGTCTTAGCCCTAAGGACACAGATACGCAGTATTTT. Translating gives CAWSLSPKDTDTQYF.

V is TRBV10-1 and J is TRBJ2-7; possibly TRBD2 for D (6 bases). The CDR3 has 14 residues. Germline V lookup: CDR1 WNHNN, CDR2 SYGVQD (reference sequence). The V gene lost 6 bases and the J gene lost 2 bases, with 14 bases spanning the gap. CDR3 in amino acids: CASSSSGGAYEQYF. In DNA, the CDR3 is TGCGCCAGCAGCAGTAGCGGAGGGGCCTACGAGCAGTACTTC.

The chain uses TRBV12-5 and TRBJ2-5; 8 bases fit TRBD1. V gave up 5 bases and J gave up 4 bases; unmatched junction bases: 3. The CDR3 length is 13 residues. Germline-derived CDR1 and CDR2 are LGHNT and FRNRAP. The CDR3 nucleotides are TGTGCTAGTGGTCCGGGGACAGGAGAGACCCAGTACTTC. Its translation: CASGPGTGETQYF.

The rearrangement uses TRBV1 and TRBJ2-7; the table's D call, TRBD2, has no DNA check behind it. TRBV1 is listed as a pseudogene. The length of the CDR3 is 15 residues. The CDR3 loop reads CTSSHLAGSNYEQYF. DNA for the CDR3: TGCACCAGCAGCCATTTAGCGGGGAGTAACTACGAGCAGTACTTC.

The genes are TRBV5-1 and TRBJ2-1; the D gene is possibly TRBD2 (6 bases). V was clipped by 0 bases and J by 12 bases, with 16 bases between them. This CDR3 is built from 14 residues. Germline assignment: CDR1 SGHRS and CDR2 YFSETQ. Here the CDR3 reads CASSLAVGSGGQFF. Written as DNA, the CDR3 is TGCGCCAGCAGCTTGGCCGTAGGATCCGGGGGGCAGTTCTTC.

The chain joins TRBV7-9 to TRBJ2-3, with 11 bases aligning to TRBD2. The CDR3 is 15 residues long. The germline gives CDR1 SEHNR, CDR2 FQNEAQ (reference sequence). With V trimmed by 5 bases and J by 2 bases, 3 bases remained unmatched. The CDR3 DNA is TGTGCCAGCAGCGTTAGCGGGGGGGCCACAGATACGCAGTATTTT. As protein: CASSVSGGATDTQYF.

The CDR3 DNA follows: TGTGCCTGGCTAAGGGGGCCGAACTCTGGAAACACCATATATTTT. It is translated as CAWLRGPNSGNTIYF. The chain uses TRBV30 and TRBJ1-3; 7 nucleotides align to TRBD1. Germline CDR1 and CDR2: GTSNPN and SVGIG (reference sequence). The CDR3 runs to 15 residues. Trimming removed 5 bases from V and 0 bases from J; junction bases left unmatched: 7.

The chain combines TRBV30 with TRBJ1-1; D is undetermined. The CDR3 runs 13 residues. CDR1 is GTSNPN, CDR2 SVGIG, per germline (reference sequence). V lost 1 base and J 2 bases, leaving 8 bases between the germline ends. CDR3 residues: CAWSDYPNTEAFF. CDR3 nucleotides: TGTGCCTGGAGTGACTACCCTAACACTGAAGCTTTCTTT.

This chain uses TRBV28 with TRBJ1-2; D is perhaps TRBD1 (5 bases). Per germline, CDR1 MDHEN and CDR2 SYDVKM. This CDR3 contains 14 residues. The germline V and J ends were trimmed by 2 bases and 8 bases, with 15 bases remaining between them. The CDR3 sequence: CASSLGALEGGYTF. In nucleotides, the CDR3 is TGTGCCAGCAGTTTAGGAGCCCTTGAGGGGGGCTACACCTTC.

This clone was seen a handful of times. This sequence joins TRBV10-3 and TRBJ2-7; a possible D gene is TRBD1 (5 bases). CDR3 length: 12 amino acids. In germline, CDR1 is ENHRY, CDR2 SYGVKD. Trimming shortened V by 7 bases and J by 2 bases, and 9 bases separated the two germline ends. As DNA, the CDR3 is TGTGCCATCACCTCAGGGCCCTACGAGCAGTACTTC. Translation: CAITSGPYEQYF.

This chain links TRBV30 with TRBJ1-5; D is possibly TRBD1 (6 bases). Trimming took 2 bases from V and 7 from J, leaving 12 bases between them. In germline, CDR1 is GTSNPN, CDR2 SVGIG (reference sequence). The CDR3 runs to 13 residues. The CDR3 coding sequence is TGTGCCTGGAGTCTACGGACAGACCAGCCCCAGCATTTT. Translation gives CAWSLRTDQPQHF.

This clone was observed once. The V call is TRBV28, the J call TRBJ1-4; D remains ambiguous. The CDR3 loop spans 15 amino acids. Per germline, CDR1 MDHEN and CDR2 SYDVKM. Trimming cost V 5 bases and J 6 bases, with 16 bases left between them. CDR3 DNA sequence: TGTGCCAGCAGTGCCTCCGGGAAAGGGCATGAAAAACTGTTTTTT. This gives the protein CASSASGKGHEKLFF.

The CDR3 DNA reads as TGCGCCAGCAGCTTGGCTTTGGGGACAGGAGCCTACGAGCAGTACTTC. It yields the protein CASSLALGTGAYEQYF. The chain has TRBV5-1 and TRBJ2-7; 8 nucleotides align to TRBD1. Trimming cost V 0 bases and J 2 bases; bases outside gene matches: 7. Germline CDR1 and CDR2: SGHRS and YFSETQ. This CDR3 region has 16 residues.

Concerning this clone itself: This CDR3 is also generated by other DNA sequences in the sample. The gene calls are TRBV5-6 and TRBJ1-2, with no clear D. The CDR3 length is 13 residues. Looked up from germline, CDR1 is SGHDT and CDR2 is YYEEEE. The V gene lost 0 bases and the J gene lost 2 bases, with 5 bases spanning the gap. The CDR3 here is CASSLGQNYGYTF. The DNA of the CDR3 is TGTGCCAGCAGCTTGGGGCAGAACTATGGCTACACCTTC.

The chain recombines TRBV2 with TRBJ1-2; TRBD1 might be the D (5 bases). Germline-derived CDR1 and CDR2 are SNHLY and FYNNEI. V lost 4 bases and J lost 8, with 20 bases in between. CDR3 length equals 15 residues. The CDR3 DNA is TGTGCCAGCAGTGTACTACAGGCCAGGAGGGACGGCTACACCTTC. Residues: CASSVLQARRDGYTF.

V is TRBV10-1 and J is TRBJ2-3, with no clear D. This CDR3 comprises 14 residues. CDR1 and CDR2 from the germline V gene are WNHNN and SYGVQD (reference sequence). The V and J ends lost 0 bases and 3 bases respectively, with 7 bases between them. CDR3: CASSESWQTDTQYF. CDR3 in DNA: TGCGCCAGCAGTGAGTCTTGGCAGACAGATACGCAGTATTTT.

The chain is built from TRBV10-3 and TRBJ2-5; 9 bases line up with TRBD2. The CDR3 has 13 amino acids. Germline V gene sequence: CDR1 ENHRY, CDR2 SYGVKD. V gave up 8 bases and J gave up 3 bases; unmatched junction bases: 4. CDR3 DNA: TGTGCCATCGCAGCTAGCGGGGAAGAGACCCAGTACTTC. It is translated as CAIAASGEETQYF.

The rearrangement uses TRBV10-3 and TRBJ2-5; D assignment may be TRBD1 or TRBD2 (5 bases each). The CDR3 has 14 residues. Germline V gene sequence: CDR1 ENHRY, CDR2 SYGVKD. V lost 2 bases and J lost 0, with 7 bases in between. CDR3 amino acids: CAISEGGNQETQYF. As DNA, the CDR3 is TGTGCCATCAGTGAGGGGGGAAACCAAGAGACCCAGTACTTC.

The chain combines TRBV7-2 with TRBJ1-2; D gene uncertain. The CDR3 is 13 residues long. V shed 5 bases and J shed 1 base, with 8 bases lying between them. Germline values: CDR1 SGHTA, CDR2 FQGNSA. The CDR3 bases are TGTGCCAGCAGCCATTCAGTTAACTATGGCTACACCTTC. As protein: CASSHSVNYGYTF.

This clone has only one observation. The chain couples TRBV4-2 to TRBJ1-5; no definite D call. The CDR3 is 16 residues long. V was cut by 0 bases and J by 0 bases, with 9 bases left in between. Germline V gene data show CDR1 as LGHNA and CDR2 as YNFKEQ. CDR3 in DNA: TGTGCCAGCAGCCAAGATCTCCTGAGTAGCAATCAGCCCCAGCATTTT. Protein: CASSQDLLSSNQPQHF.

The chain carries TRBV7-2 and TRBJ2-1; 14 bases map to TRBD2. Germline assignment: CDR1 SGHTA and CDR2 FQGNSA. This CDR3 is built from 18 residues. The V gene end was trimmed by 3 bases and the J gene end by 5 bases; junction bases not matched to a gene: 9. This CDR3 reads CASSFLGLAGGSNNEQFF. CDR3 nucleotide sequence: TGTGCCAGCAGCTTCCTAGGACTAGCGGGAGGTTCAAACAATGAGCAGTTCTTC.

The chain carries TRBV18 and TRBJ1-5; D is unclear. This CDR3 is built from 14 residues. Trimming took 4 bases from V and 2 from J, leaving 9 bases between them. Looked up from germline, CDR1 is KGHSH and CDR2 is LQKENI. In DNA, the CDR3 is TGTGCCAGCTCACAGGAAGATGGCAATCAGCCCCAGCATTTT. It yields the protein CASSQEDGNQPQHF. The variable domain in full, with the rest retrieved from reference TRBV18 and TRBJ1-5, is NAGVMQNPRHLVRRRGQEARLRCSPMKGHSHVYWYRQLPEEGLKFMVYLQKENIIDESGMPKERFSAEFPKEGPSILRIQQVVRGDSAAYFCASSQEDGNQPQHFGDGTRLSIL.

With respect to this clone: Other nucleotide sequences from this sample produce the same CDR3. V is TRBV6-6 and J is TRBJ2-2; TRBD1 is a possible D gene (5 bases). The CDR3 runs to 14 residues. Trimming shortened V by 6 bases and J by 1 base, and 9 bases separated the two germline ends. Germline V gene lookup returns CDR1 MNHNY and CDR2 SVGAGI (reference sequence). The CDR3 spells CASSRTGNTGELFF. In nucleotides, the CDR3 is TGTGCCAGCAGCAGAACAGGGAACACCGGGGAGCTGTTTTTT.

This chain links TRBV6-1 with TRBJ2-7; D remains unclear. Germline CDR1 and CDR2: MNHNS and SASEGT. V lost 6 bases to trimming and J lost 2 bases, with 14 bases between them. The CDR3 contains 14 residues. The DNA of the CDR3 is TGTGCCAGCAGCGCAGGTGGATCAGCCTACGAGCAGTACTTC. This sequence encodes CASSAGGSAYEQYF.

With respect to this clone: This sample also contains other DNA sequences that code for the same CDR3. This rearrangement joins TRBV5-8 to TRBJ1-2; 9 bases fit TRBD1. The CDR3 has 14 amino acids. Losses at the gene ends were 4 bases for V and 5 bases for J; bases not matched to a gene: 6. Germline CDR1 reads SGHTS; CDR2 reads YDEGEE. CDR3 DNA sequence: TGTGCCAGCAGCCCGGGACAGGGAGGGTATGGCTACACCTTC. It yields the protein CASSPGQGGYGYTF.

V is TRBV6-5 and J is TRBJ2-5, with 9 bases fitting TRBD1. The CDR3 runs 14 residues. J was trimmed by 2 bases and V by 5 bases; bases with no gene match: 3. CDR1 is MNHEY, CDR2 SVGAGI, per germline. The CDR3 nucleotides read TGTGCCAGCAGTAACGACAGGGGGCAAGAGACCCAGTACTTC. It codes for CASSNDRGQETQYF.

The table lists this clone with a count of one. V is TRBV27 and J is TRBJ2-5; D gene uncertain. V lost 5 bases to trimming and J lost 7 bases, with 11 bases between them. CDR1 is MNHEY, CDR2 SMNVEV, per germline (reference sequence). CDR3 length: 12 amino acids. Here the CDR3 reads CASSPSVGTQYF. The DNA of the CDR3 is TGTGCCAGCAGTCCCTCGGTGGGGACCCAGTACTTC.

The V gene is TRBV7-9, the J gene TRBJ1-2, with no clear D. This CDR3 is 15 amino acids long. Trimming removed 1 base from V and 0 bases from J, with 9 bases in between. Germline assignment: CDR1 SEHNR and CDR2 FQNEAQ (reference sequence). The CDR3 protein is CASSLGLTANYGYTF. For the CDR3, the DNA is TGTGCCAGCAGCTTAGGGCTAACAGCTAACTATGGCTACACCTTC.

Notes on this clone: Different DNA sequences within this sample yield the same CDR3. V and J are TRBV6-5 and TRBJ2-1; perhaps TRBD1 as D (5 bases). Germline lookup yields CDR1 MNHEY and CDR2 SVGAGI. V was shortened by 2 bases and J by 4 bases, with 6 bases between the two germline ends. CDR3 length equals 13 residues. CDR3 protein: CASSYDSYNEQFF. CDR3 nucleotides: TGTGCCAGCAGTTACGACAGTTACAATGAGCAGTTCTTC.

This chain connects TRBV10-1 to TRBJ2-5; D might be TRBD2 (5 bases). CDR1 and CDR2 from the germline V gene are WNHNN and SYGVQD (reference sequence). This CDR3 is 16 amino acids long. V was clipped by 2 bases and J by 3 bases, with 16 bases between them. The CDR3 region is CASSEGESGLKETQYF. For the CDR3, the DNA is TGCGCCAGCAGTGAGGGGGAGAGTGGGTTGAAAGAGACCCAGTACTTC.

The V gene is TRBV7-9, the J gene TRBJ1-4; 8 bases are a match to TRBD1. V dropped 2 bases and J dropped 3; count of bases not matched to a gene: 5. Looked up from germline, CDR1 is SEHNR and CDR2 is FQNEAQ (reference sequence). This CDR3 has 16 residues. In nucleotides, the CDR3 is TGTGCCAGCAGCTTATTGGACAGGGTTTCTAATGAAAAACTGTTTTTT. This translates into CASSLLDRVSNEKLFF.